This T cell receptor (beta chain) was recovered during a study of patients and donors after allogeneic stem cell transplantation. This CDR3 has 15 residues. V lost 4 bases and J lost 2; bases outside the gene matches: 7. TCRdb reprocessed the RT-PCR reads with MiXCR, giving one entry per CDR3 protein. The table has over 65,000 distinct CDR3 sequences, 26% seen once. The gene calls are TRBV6-7 and TRBJ2-7, with TRBD2 identical over 8 bases. TRBV6-7 is an ORF, with its function uncertain. This TCR was sampled from a human donor who was either an allogeneic HSCT recipient or a stem cell or donor lymphocyte infusion donor (not recorded which). It is not recorded whose cells these are; they may come from a transplant donor. Sequencing was carried out using blood, either unsorted or a sorted T cell fraction (not recorded which). CDR3 bases: TGTGCCAGCAGTTTCCCCCCGGGGGGGCCCTACGAGCAGTACTTC. Translating gives CASSFPPGGPYEQYF.